One sample yielded the 2 T cell receptor beta chains listed below, sequenced in a study of T-cell memory formation after mild COVID-19. TCRdb re-analysed the 5' RACE reads in MiXCR, keeping a single row per CDR3 protein. Here the sample spans under 700,000 distinct CDR3 sequences, around 21% being singletons. The sequencing input was PBMCs or a T cell subset sorted from them (not recorded which). These receptors were collected from an adult woman who had mild COVID-19 (a few samples of this study predate the infection). Cell type and time point are not known.

This clonotype was counted between two and nine times. Written as DNA, the CDR3 is TGTGCCAGCAGCCCCCGACTAGCGGGAGGGTTTCGAGACACCGGGGAGCTGTTTTTT. Its translation: CASSPRLAGGFRDTGELFF. The rearrangement joins TRBV9 to TRBJ2-2; 14 bases are a match to TRBD2. This CDR3 comprises 19 residues. Trimming removed 4 bases from V and 3 bases from J; junction bases left unmatched: 11. CDR1 and CDR2 from the germline V gene are SGDLS and YYNGEE.

CDR3 sequence reads: CASTGGGLASTLHF. The CDR3 nucleotides are TGTGCCAGCACCGGCGGCGGGCTAGCCAGCACCCTCCACTTT. The rearrangement joins TRBV2 to TRBJ1-6; no definite D call. V lost 7 bases and J lost 14, with 21 bases in between. CDR3 size: 14 residues. Germline V gene lookup returns CDR1 SNHLY and CDR2 FYNNEI. Complete variable domain (other parts from reference TRBV2 and TRBJ1-6): EPEVTQTPSHQVTQMGQEVILRCVPISNHLYFYWYRQILGQKVEFLVSFYNNEISEKSEIFDDQFSVERPDGSNFTLKIRSTKLEDSAMYFCASTGGGLASTLHFGNGTRLTVT.